This record concerns one T cell receptor beta chain sequence. No antigen is known for it. This sample is part of a study of cytomegalovirus exposure and HLA in healthy donors. As for the study in general: The same platform used for the 650 to 850 first-cohort repertoires was also used for the approximately 120 validation repertoires, as a later analysis reported. Points from the study as a whole: It was reported that the classifier diagnosed cytomegalovirus status with high specificity and sensitivity in both the original and validation cohorts. In a later analysis, first-cohort TCR clusters were found to tend to co-occur in the approximately 110 validation repertoires. Associated with cytomegalovirus, according to the listing, were around 160 TCR beta chains.

The CDR3 has 13 amino acids. The V and J ends lost 8 bases and 0 bases respectively, with 11 bases between them. The V gene's germline CDR1 is ENHRY and CDR2 SYGVKD. Sequenced by immunoSEQ multiplex PCR; TCRdb stores in-frame clones only, minus some. The sample lists about 180,000 clones; around 85% were seen once. This chain links TRBV10-3 with TRBJ2-7, with a tentative D call TRBD2 (7 bases). Sequencing was performed on PBMCs. This receptor was obtained from a man between 18 and 35 years old in good health and CMV-seropositive. CDR3 loop: CAIRGAISYEQYF. The DNA of the CDR3 is TGTGCCATCCGGGGGGCTATCTCCTACGAGCAGTACTTC.